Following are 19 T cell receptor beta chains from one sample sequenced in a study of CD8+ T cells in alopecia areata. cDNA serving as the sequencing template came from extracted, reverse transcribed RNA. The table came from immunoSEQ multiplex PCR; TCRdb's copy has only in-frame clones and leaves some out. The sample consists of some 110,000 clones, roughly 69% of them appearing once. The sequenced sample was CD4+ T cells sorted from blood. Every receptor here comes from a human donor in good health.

The DNA of the CDR3 is TGTGCCAGCAGCGCCTCGGGGGGGACGGAGACCCAGTACTTC. Protein: CASSASGGTETQYF. This chain links TRBV7-9 with TRBJ2-5, with TRBD2 matching over 8 bases. The CDR3 has 14 amino acids. V trimming: 5 bases; J trimming: 5 bases; junction bases outside the gene matches: 7. Germline V gene sequence: CDR1 SEHNR, CDR2 FQNEAQ (reference sequence). The entire variable domain, with the rest obtained from reference TRBV7-9 and TRBJ2-5, is as follows: DTGVSQNPRHKITKRGQNVTFRCDPISEHNRLYWYRQTLGQGPEFLTYFQNEAQLEKSRLLSDRFSAERPKGSFSTLEIQRTEQGDSAMYLCASSASGGTETQYFGPGTRLLVL.

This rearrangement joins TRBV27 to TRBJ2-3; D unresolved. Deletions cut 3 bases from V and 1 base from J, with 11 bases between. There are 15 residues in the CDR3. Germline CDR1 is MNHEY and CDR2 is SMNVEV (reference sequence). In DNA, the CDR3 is TGTGCCAGCAGTTTCGTAGCTGGCGGCACAGATACGCAGTATTTT. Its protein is CASSFVAGGTDTQYF.

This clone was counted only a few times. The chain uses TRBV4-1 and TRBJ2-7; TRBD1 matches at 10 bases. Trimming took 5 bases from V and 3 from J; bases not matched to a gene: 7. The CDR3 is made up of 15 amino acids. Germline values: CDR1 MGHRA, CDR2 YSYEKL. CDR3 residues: CASSSRDRGNYEQYF. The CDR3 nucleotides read TGCGCCAGCAGCAGCCGGGACAGGGGCAACTACGAGCAGTACTTC.

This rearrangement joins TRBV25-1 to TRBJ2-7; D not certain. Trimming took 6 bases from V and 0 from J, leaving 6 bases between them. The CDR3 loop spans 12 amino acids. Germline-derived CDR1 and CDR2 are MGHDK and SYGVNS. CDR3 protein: CASSQYSYEQYF. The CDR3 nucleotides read TGTGCCAGCAGCCAGTACTCCTACGAGCAGTACTTC.

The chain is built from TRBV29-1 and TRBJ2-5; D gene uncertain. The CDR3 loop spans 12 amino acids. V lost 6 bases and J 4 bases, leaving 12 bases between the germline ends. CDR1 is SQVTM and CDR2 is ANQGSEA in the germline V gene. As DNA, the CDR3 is TGCAGCGTACATAAGAATCGAGAGACCCAGTACTTC. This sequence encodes CSVHKNRETQYF. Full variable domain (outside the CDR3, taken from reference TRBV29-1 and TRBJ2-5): SAVISQKPSRDICQRGTSLTIQCQVDSQVTMMFWYRQQPGQSLTLIATANQGSEATYESGFVIDKFPISRPNLTFSTLTVSNMSPEDSSIYLCSVHKNRETQYFGPGTRLLVL.

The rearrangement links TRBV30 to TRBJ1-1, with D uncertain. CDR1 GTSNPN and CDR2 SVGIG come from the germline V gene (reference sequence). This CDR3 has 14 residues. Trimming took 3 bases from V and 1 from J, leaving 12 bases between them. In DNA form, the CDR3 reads TGTGCCTGGAGGCAGTGGACGGCGAACACTGAAGCTTTCTTT. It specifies CAWRQWTANTEAFF.

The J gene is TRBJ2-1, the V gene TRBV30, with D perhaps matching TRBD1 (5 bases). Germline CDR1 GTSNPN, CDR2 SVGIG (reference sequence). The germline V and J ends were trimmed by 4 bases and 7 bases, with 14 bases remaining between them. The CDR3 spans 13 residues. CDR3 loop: CAWNDQGLNEQFF. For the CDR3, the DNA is TGTGCCTGGAACGACCAGGGCCTGAATGAGCAGTTCTTC. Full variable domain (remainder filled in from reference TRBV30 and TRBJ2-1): SQTIHQWPATLVQPVGSPLSLECTVEGTSNPNLYWYRQAAGRGLQLLFYSVGIGQISSEVPQNLSASRPQDRQFILSSKKLLLSDSGFYLCAWNDQGLNEQFFGPGTRLTVL.

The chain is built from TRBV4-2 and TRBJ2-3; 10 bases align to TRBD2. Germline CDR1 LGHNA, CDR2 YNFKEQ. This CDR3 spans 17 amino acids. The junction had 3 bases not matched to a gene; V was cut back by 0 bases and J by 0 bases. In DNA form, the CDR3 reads TGTGCCAGCAGCCAAGAGCCTAGCGGGGGTAGCACAGATACGCAGTATTTT. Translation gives CASSQEPSGGSTDTQYF.

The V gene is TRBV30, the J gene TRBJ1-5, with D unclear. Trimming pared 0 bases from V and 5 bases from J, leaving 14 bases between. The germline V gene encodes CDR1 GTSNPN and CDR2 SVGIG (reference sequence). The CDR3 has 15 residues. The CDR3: CAWSVPEARYQPQHF. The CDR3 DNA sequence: TGTGCCTGGAGTGTACCTGAGGCGCGATATCAGCCCCAGCATTTT. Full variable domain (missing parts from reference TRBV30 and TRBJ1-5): SQTIHQWPATLVQPVGSPLSLECTVEGTSNPNLYWYRQAAGRGLQLLFYSVGIGQISSEVPQNLSASRPQDRQFILSSKKLLLSDSGFYLCAWSVPEARYQPQHFGDGTRLSIL.

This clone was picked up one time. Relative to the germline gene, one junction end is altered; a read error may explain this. The chain's CDR3 is CASTDLAGQLVRF. The CDR3 bases are TGTGCCAGCACTGACCTCGCCGGACAGCTCGTCCGGTTT. This chain links TRBV6-1 with TRBJ1-1, with D possibly TRBD1 on 6 matching bases. The CDR3 covers 13 residues. The V gene's germline CDR1 is MNHNS and CDR2 SASEGT.

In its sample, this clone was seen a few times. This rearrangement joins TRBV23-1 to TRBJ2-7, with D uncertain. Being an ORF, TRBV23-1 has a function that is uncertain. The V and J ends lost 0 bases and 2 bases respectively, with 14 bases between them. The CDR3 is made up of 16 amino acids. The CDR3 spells CASSQSFPGRPYEQYF. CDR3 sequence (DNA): TGCGCCAGCAGTCAATCGTTCCCGGGCCGGCCCTACGAGCAGTACTTC.

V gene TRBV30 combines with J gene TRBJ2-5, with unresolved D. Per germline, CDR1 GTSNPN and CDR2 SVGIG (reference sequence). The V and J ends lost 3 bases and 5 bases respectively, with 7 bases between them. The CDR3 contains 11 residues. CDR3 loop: CAWRFVETQYF. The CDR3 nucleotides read TGTGCCTGGAGATTCGTCGAGACCCAGTACTTC.

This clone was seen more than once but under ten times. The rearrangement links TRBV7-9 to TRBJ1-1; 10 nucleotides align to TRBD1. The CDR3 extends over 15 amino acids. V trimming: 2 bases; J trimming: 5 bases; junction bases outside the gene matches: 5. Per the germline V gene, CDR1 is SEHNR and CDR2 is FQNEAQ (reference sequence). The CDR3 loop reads CASSLPTGGETEAFF. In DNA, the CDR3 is TGTGCCAGCAGCTTACCGACAGGGGGCGAAACTGAAGCTTTCTTT.

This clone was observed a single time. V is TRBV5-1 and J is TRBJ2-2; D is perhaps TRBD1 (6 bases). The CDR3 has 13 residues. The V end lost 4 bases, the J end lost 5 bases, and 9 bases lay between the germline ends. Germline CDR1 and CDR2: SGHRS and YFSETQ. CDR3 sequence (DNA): TGCGCCAGCAGCCCGCAGGGGACCGGGGAGCTGTTTTTT. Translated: CASSPQGTGELFF. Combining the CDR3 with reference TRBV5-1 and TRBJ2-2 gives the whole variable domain KAGVTQTPRYLIKTRGQQVTLSCSPISGHRSVSWYQQTPGQGLQFLFEYFSETQRNKGNFPGRFSGRQFSNSRSEMNVSTLELGDSALYLCASSPQGTGELFFGEGSRLTVL.

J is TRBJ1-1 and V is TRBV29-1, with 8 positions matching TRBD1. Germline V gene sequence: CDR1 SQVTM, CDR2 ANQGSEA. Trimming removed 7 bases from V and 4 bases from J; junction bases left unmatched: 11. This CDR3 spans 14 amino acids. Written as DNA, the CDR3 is TGCAGCGCCTCCACAGGGGGTGAGGGCACTGAAGCTTTCTTT. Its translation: CSASTGGEGTEAFF.

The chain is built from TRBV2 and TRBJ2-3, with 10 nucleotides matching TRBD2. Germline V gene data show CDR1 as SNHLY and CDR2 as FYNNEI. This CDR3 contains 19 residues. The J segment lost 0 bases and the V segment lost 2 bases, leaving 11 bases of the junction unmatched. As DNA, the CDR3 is TGTGCCAGCAGTGAAAGGGCGAGCGGGGGGGCAGTAAGCACAGATACGCAGTATTTT. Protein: CASSERASGGAVSTDTQYF.

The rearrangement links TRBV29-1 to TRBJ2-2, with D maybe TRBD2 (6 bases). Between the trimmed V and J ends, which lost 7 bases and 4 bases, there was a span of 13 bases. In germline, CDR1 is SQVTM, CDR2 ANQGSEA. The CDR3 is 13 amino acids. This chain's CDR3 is CSGGTRLTGELFF. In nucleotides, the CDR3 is TGCAGCGGGGGGACTCGACTCACCGGGGAGCTGTTTTTT.

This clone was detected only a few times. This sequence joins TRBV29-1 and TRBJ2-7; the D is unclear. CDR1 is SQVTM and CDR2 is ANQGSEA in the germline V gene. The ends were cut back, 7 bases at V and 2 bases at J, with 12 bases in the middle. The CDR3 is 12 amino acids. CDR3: CSALTQAYEQYF. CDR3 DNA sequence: TGCAGCGCCCTGACACAAGCCTACGAGCAGTACTTC.

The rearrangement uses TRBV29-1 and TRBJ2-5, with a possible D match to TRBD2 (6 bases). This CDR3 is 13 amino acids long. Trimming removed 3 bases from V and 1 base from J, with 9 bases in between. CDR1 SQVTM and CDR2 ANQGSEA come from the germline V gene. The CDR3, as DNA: TGCAGCGTTGATGGAGGGGCCCAAGAGACCCAGTACTTC. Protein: CSVDGGAQETQYF. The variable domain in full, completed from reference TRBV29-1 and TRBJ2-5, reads SAVISQKPSRDICQRGTSLTIQCQVDSQVTMMFWYRQQPGQSLTLIATANQGSEATYESGFVIDKFPISRPNLTFSTLTVSNMSPEDSSIYLCSVDGGAQETQYFGPGTRLLVL.